This entry lists 25 T cell receptor beta chains sequenced from one sample in a study of Graves' ophthalmopathy and Graves' hyperthyroidism. Amplified material comprised TCR beta CDR3 regions derived from RNA transcripts. The authors performed first-round RT-PCR with HTBI primers and then a second-round multiplex PCR. TCRdb reprocessed the multiplex PCR reads via MiXCR and lists one record per CDR3 protein. Of about 380,000 distinct CDR3 sequences detected, 15% appear once; the ten largest clones hold roughly 7%. The sequenced sample was peripheral blood. The source of these receptors is a woman between 18 and 29 years old with stable Graves' hyperthyroidism.

A few counts support this clonotype. The chain employs TRBV14 and TRBJ1-2; D is unclear. The V end lost 1 base, the J end lost 0 bases, and 12 bases lay between the germline ends. In germline, CDR1 is SGHDN, CDR2 FVKESK. CDR3 length equals 16 residues. The CDR3: CASSQGLGSTNYGYTF. As DNA, the CDR3 is TGTGCCAGCAGCCAAGGGTTGGGCAGCACTAACTATGGCTACACCTTC.

V usage is TRBV6-2 or TRBV6-3 and J usage is TRBJ2-7; D might be TRBD1 or TRBD2, each matching 5 bases. Germline V gene lookup returns CDR1 MNHEY and CDR2 SVGEGT. The germline V and J ends were trimmed by 5 bases and 3 bases, with 14 bases remaining between them. This CDR3 has 14 amino acids. The DNA of the CDR3 is TGTGCCAGCAGTGAGGGACGAGGGGACTACGAGCAGTACTTC. Translation gives CASSEGRGDYEQYF.

This clonotype was seen a few times. This chain uses TRBV6-2 or TRBV6-3 with TRBJ1-5; weak D call: TRBD1 (5 bases). With 5 bases removed from V and 0 bases from J, the gap between germline ends came to 14 bases. The CDR3 extends over 16 amino acids. Germline V gene lookup returns CDR1 MNHEY and CDR2 SVGEGT. CDR3 loop: CASSPRTLYSNQPQHF. For the CDR3, the DNA is TGTGCCAGCAGTCCCAGGACACTATATAGCAATCAGCCCCAGCATTTT.

This clonotype was counted many times. This chain joins TRBV7-9 and TRBJ1-1, with D hard to call. V gave up 8 bases and J gave up 4 bases, with 11 bases separating them. The CDR3 sequence is 12 residues long. The germline gives CDR1 SEHNR, CDR2 FQNEAQ (reference sequence). Here the CDR3 DNA reads TGTGCCAGCCAGGAGGTTGGCACTGAAGCTTTCTTT. Protein sequence: CASQEVGTEAFF.

The table lists this clonotype with many counts. V usage is TRBV20-1 and J usage is TRBJ1-2; a weak D match, TRBD1 (6 bases). The CDR3 has 12 residues. Germline-derived CDR1 and CDR2 are DFQATT and SNEGSKA (reference sequence). The CDR3: CSPVGGGYGYTF. The CDR3, as DNA: TGCAGCCCGGTGGGAGGGGGTTATGGCTACACCTTC.

On this clonotype: It may be a read error: a sequence one base away is much more abundant. This chain uses TRBV6-1 with TRBJ2-7; D perhaps matches TRBD2 (5 bases). The CDR3 consists of 14 residues. The germline gives CDR1 MNHNS, CDR2 SASEGT. V gave up 6 bases and J gave up 4 bases, with 16 bases separating them. Here the CDR3 reads CASRPELGRYEQYF. The DNA for the CDR3 is TGTGCCAGCAGACCCGAACTAGGAAGATACGAGCAGTACTTC.

This clonotype was seen ten or more times. The rearrangement uses TRBV20-1 and TRBJ1-2; 9 bases match TRBD1. J lost 8 bases, V lost 6 bases, and 7 bases had no gene match. CDR1 is DFQATT and CDR2 is SNEGSKA in the germline V gene (reference sequence). The CDR3 is 12 amino acids. The CDR3 here is CSATTGTGGYTF. CDR3 DNA sequence: TGCAGTGCCACGACCGGGACAGGGGGCTACACCTTC.

This clonotype was seen ten or more times. The V gene is TRBV20-1, the J gene TRBJ1-1; D call uncertain. The V end lost 3 bases, the J end lost 5 bases, and 10 bases lay between the germline ends. The germline CDR1 and CDR2 sequences are DFQATT and SNEGSKA (reference sequence). The CDR3 is 12 amino acids. In DNA, the CDR3 is TGCAGTGCTAGTAAAGGGAAAACTGAAGCTTTCTTT. This translates into CSASKGKTEAFF.

This clonotype has a count of ten or more. The gene calls are TRBV7-3 and TRBJ2-2; possibly TRBD1 for D (5 bases). From germline, CDR1 is SGHTA and CDR2 FQGTGA. This CDR3 has 15 residues. V gave up 2 bases and J gave up 5 bases, with 12 bases separating them. This CDR3 is CASSLDGAWTGELFF. The DNA for the CDR3 is TGTGCCAGCAGCTTAGATGGGGCATGGACCGGGGAGCTGTTTTTT.

The rearrangement uses TRBV30 and TRBJ2-5, with a possible D match to TRBD2 (5 bases). Germline V CDR1 and CDR2: GTSNPN, SVGIG (reference sequence). This CDR3 is 14 amino acids long. V was cut by 4 bases and J by 4 bases, with 16 bases left in between. The CDR3 here is CAWKSGRVVETQYF. The CDR3 nucleotides are TGTGCCTGGAAGAGTGGGCGGGTCGTAGAGACCCAGTACTTC. Filled out from reference TRBV30 and TRBJ2-5, the complete variable domain reads SQTIHQWPATLVQPVGSPLSLECTVEGTSNPNLYWYRQAAGRGLQLLFYSVGIGQISSEVPQNLSASRPQDRQFILSSKKLLLSDSGFYLCAWKSGRVVETQYFGPGTRLLVL.

The V and J genes are TRBV19 and TRBJ1-1; D is unresolved. Germline V CDR1 and CDR2: LNHDA, SQIVND (reference sequence). V lost 1 base and J 4 bases, leaving 7 bases between the germline ends. The length of the CDR3 is 13 residues. The CDR3 protein is CASSIGTVTEAFF. In nucleotides, the CDR3 is TGTGCCAGTAGTATAGGGACGGTCACTGAAGCTTTCTTT.

V is TRBV6-2 or TRBV6-3 and J is TRBJ2-7; no clear D. Germline values: CDR1 MNHEY, CDR2 SVGEGT. The V gene lost 4 bases and the J gene lost 0 bases, with 10 bases spanning the gap. This CDR3 is built from 14 residues. DNA for the CDR3: TGTGCCAGCAGTTTAATGTGGAGCTCCTACGAGCAGTACTTC. Its translation is CASSLMWSSYEQYF.

This clonotype was observed many times. V is TRBV14 and J is TRBJ2-7; D is ambiguous. Trimming took 3 bases from V and 6 from J, leaving 12 bases between them. Per germline, CDR1 SGHDN and CDR2 FVKESK. The length of the CDR3 is 13 residues. In DNA, the CDR3 is TGTGCCAGCAGCCATAATGTTCGGGTCGAGCAGTACTTC. Its translation is CASSHNVRVEQYF. The full variable domain, with the rest looked up from reference TRBV14 and TRBJ2-7, is EAGVTQFPSHSVIEKGQTVTLRCDPISGHDNLYWYRRVMGKEIKFLLHFVKESKQDESGMPNNRFLAERTGGTYSTLKVQPAELEDSGVYFCASSHNVRVEQYFGPGTRLTVT.

This clonotype appeared a few times. The rearrangement joins TRBV4-2 to TRBJ2-5; 12 nucleotides align to TRBD2. Germline loops: CDR1 LGHNA, CDR2 YNFKEQ. The CDR3 is made up of 16 amino acids. The trim removed 4 bases at V and 4 bases at J, leaving 7 bases unmatched. The chain's CDR3 is CASSPLAGGLGETQYF. The CDR3 DNA follows: TGTGCCAGCAGCCCACTAGCGGGGGGACTCGGAGAGACCCAGTACTTC.

The chain recombines TRBV24-1 with TRBJ2-5; 15 positions agree with TRBD2. CDR1 and CDR2 from the germline V gene are KGHDR and SFDVKD. V gave up 9 bases and J gave up 5 bases; unmatched junction bases: 6. The CDR3 is made up of 15 amino acids. CDR3 sequence (DNA): TGTGCCACCTGCAGGACTAGCGGGGGGGCCGAGACCCAGTACTTC. Its translation is CATCRTSGGAETQYF.

This clonotype was seen ten or more times. V and J are TRBV12-3 or TRBV12-4 and TRBJ2-4; the D is unclear. Trimming shortened V by 5 bases and J by 1 base, and 9 bases separated the two germline ends. The CDR3 covers 14 residues. The CDR3 loop reads CASSSNGAKNIQYF. The CDR3 DNA reads as TGTGCCAGCAGTAGTAACGGGGCCAAAAACATTCAGTACTTC.

This clonotype was detected ten times or more. V usage is TRBV7-2 and J usage is TRBJ1-1; D ambiguous. V lost 0 bases and J lost 5, with 16 bases in between. This CDR3 is built from 16 residues. Germline V lookup: CDR1 SGHTA, CDR2 FQGNSA. CDR3 amino acids: CASSLAISRGGTEAFF. The CDR3 DNA reads TGTGCCAGCAGCTTAGCCATTTCACGGGGTGGGACTGAAGCTTTCTTT.

This clonotype was picked up many times. V gene TRBV5-1 combines with J gene TRBJ2-7; 7 bases agree with TRBD1. Germline trimming cut 0 bases from V and 7 bases from J; bases unmatched to any gene: 10. This CDR3 has 15 amino acids. The germline CDR1 and CDR2 sequences are SGHRS and YFSETQ. The CDR3 here is CASSLAAGGSNEQYF. CDR3 DNA sequence: TGCGCCAGCAGCTTGGCGGCAGGGGGATCCAATGAGCAGTACTTC.

There are many counts of this clonotype. V usage is TRBV10-3 and J usage is TRBJ2-5; no firm D call. Germline CDR1 and CDR2: ENHRY and SYGVKD. This CDR3 is 14 amino acids long. Deletions cut 2 bases from V and 7 bases from J, with 14 bases between. CDR3: CAISEQTSVGTQYF. DNA of the CDR3: TGTGCCATCAGTGAGCAAACATCTGTGGGGACCCAGTACTTC.

The sample holds a few counts of this clonotype. The V call is TRBV12-3 or TRBV12-4, the J call TRBJ1-2; D is ambiguous. This CDR3 has 14 residues. Trimming removed 3 bases from V and 0 bases from J, with 8 bases in between. CDR3 protein: CASSFSGPNYGYTF. The CDR3 coding sequence is TGTGCCAGCAGTTTCAGCGGTCCTAACTATGGCTACACCTTC.

In this sample, this clonotype turned up many times. The V call is TRBV6-2 or TRBV6-3, the J call TRBJ1-2; unclear D gene. Germline V gene lookup returns CDR1 MNHEY and CDR2 SVGEGT. There are 17 residues in the CDR3. V lost 6 bases and J lost 3, with 23 bases in between. In DNA form, the CDR3 reads TGTGCCAGCAGAACTCCATTCCAAATGGGCCGGGACTATGGCTACACCTTC. Residues: CASRTPFQMGRDYGYTF.

Of note for this clonotype: A much larger clone sits a single nucleotide away, making a read error possible. The gene calls are TRBV7-2 and TRBJ1-1, with TRBD1 as a possible D gene (5 bases). The germline gives CDR1 SGHTA, CDR2 FQGNSA. There are 13 residues in the CDR3. Trimming shortened V by 3 bases and J by 8 bases, and 13 bases separated the two germline ends. The DNA of the CDR3 is TGTGCCAGCAGCTTTCCAGGGAGCGTCGAAGCTTTCTTT. Its protein is CASSFPGSVEAFF.

This clonotype has at least ten counts. V is TRBV7-8 and J is TRBJ2-7, with unresolved D. The CDR3 has 15 residues. Trimming shortened V by 5 bases and J by 4 bases, and 18 bases separated the two germline ends. CDR1 and CDR2 from the germline V gene are SGHVS and FQNEAQ. This chain's CDR3 is CASSPKRVERYEQYF. Here the CDR3 DNA reads TGTGCCAGCAGCCCAAAACGCGTGGAGAGATACGAGCAGTACTTC. The variable domain in full, with the rest retrieved from reference TRBV7-8 and TRBJ2-7, is GAGVSQSPRYKVAKRGQDVALRCDPISGHVSLFWYQQALGQGPEFLTYFQNEAQLDKSGLPSDRFFAERPEGSVSTLKIQRTQQEDSAVYLCASSPKRVERYEQYFGPGTRLTVT.

This clonotype was seen ten or more times. The rearrangement links TRBV6-1 to TRBJ1-5; tentative D call: TRBD1 (6 bases). CDR1 and CDR2 from the germline V gene are MNHNS and SASEGT. V lost 6 bases and J 1 base, leaving 16 bases between the germline ends. This CDR3 comprises 16 residues. The CDR3 protein is CASSPQGGGSNQPQHF. The CDR3 DNA sequence: TGTGCCAGCAGCCCACAGGGAGGGGGGAGCAATCAGCCCCAGCATTTT.

About this clonotype itself: A much larger clone differs by one base, so this may be a read error. The chain has TRBV10-3 and TRBJ2-5; tentatively, D is TRBD2 (5 bases). Looked up from germline, CDR1 is ENHRY and CDR2 is SYGVKD. Trimming shortened V by 10 bases and J by 3 bases, and 15 bases separated the two germline ends. The CDR3 runs to 13 residues. Here the CDR3 reads CATTPAGEETQYF. The CDR3 DNA reads as TGTGCCACCACACCTGCCGGGGAAGAGACCCAGTACTTC.